The 13 T cell receptor beta chains in this list originate from one sample, sequenced in a study of blood T cell repertoires in COVID-19. The repertoire was sequenced with immunoSEQ multiplex PCR; TCRdb's copy has only in-frame clones and lacks some. This sample has over 350,000 clones; approximately 88% occur once, and the top ten carry more than 0.9%. The sample was PBMCs or T cells enriched from blood (not recorded which). The receptor set was obtained from a woman aged 25 to 39 with acute COVID-19.

The chain joins TRBV7-6 to TRBJ2-7, with TRBD2 matching over 16 bases. The CDR3 has 18 residues. The V gene's germline CDR1 is SGHVS and CDR2 FNYEAQ. V lost 7 bases and J lost 5; bases outside the gene matches: 14. In nucleotides, the CDR3 is TGTGCCAGCATTGGATCGGGACTAGCGGGGGGGACGTCCCACGAGCAGTACTTC. This gives the protein CASIGSGLAGGTSHEQYF.

A single count supports this clone. The chain carries TRBV5-1 and TRBJ1-5, with a weak D call TRBD1 (6 bases). The germline CDR1 and CDR2 sequences are SGHRS and YFSETQ. The CDR3 extends over 16 amino acids. Trimming pared 1 base from V and 2 bases from J, leaving 13 bases between. The CDR3 here is CASSLRGGDGNQPQHF. CDR3 DNA sequence: TGCGCCAGCAGCTTGAGGGGGGGCGATGGCAATCAGCCCCAGCATTTT.

J is TRBJ2-1 and V is TRBV19; 8 bases are shared with TRBD2. The CDR3 sequence is 15 residues long. Per the germline V gene, CDR1 is LNHDA and CDR2 is SQIVND (reference sequence). Trimming at V came to 3 bases and at J to 3 bases, leaving 4 bases not matched to a gene. CDR3 protein: CASSIPGGGYNEQFF. The CDR3 DNA follows: TGTGCCAGTAGTATCCCGGGGGGGGGCTACAATGAGCAGTTCTTC.

For this clone: A read error may account for a junction end that differs from germline. This rearrangement joins TRBV29-1 to TRBJ2-7, with D perhaps TRBD1 (6 bases). Germline V CDR1 and CDR2: SQVTM, ANQGSEA. The CDR3 length is 11 residues. The CDR3 is CSVVFQGHASF. The CDR3 DNA reads as TGCAGCGTTGTCTTCCAGGGACATGCTTCCTTC.

The V and J genes are TRBV27 and TRBJ1-6; 9 bases line up with TRBD1. Germline CDR1 and CDR2: MNHEY and SMNVEV (reference sequence). V lost 5 bases and J lost 9; bases outside the gene matches: 8. The CDR3 runs to 15 residues. This CDR3 reads CASSLRQGEGSPLHF. As DNA, the CDR3 is TGTGCCAGCAGTCTAAGACAGGGGGAGGGTTCACCCCTCCACTTT.

V is TRBV11-1 and J is TRBJ2-1; TRBD2 might be the D (5 bases). Germline assignment: CDR1 SGHAT and CDR2 FQDESV (reference sequence). Trimming cost V 5 bases and J 8 bases, with 16 bases left between them. The length of the CDR3 is 14 residues. The CDR3 coding sequence is TGTGCCAGCAGCCCAGACTACCAGCGCGATGAGCAGTTCTTC. Amino acid sequence: CASSPDYQRDEQFF.

The chain joins TRBV6-5 to TRBJ1-6; D is unresolved. The CDR3 has 15 amino acids. The germline V and J ends were trimmed by 6 bases and 0 bases, with 9 bases remaining between them. CDR1 and CDR2 (germline): MNHEY, SVGAGI. The DNA of the CDR3 is TGTGCCAGCAGGGGCTTGAGCTCCTATAATTCACCCCTCCACTTT. Amino acid sequence: CASRGLSSYNSPLHF.

The chain is built from TRBV18 and TRBJ2-2; 8 bases align to TRBD1. J gave up 4 bases and V 4 bases, and 2 bases lay outside the gene matches. The CDR3 runs 14 residues. Germline V lookup: CDR1 KGHSH, CDR2 LQKENI. This chain's CDR3 is CASSRQGATGELFF. The DNA for the CDR3 is TGTGCCAGCTCACGCCAGGGGGCCACCGGGGAGCTGTTTTTT.

This chain links TRBV18 with TRBJ1-3; D uncertain. Looked up from germline, CDR1 is KGHSH and CDR2 is LQKENI. CDR3 length equals 17 residues. Trimming took off 3 bases at V and 3 bases at J, with 18 bases between the two ends. The CDR3 here is CASSPIKPGIGGNTIYF. Here the CDR3 DNA reads TGTGCCAGCTCACCGATAAAGCCGGGAATTGGTGGAAACACCATATATTTT.

V is TRBV18 and J is TRBJ2-3; 10 bases are a match to TRBD2. The CDR3 totals 17 residues. The germline CDR1 and CDR2 sequences are KGHSH and LQKENI. Trimming removed 4 bases from V and 4 bases from J; junction bases left unmatched: 11. The CDR3 here is CASSLTSPSGGADTQYF. CDR3 DNA sequence: TGTGCCAGCTCACTGACGTCCCCTAGCGGGGGCGCAGATACGCAGTATTTT.

The V gene is TRBV5-1, the J gene TRBJ2-2, with 7 bases lining up with TRBD1. The trim removed 2 bases at V and 4 bases at J, leaving 5 bases unmatched. CDR3 length equals 15 residues. Germline CDR1 is SGHRS and CDR2 is YFSETQ. The CDR3 DNA is TGCGCCAGCAGCTTAGGGGGCCTAGGCACCGGGGAGCTGTTTTTT. Encoded protein: CASSLGGLGTGELFF.

The rearrangement links TRBV5-1 to TRBJ2-7; TRBD2 agrees at 7 bases. The CDR3 is made up of 14 amino acids. After removal of 5 bases from V and 3 bases from J, the junction contained 8 bases not matched to a gene. Per the germline V gene, CDR1 is SGHRS and CDR2 is YFSETQ. The CDR3 DNA follows: TGCGCCAGCAGTCCTACGGGGGGTGGCTACGAGCAGTACTTC. Residues: CASSPTGGGYEQYF.

V gene TRBV6-2 or TRBV6-3 combines with J gene TRBJ2-7, with D perhaps TRBD1 (6 bases). Per germline, CDR1 MNHEY and CDR2 SVGEGT. This CDR3 is 13 amino acids long. The germline V and J ends were trimmed by 5 bases and 1 base, with 9 bases remaining between them. CDR3 protein: CASSPGVSYEQYF. CDR3 DNA: TGTGCCAGCAGTCCAGGGGTGTCCTACGAGCAGTACTTC.